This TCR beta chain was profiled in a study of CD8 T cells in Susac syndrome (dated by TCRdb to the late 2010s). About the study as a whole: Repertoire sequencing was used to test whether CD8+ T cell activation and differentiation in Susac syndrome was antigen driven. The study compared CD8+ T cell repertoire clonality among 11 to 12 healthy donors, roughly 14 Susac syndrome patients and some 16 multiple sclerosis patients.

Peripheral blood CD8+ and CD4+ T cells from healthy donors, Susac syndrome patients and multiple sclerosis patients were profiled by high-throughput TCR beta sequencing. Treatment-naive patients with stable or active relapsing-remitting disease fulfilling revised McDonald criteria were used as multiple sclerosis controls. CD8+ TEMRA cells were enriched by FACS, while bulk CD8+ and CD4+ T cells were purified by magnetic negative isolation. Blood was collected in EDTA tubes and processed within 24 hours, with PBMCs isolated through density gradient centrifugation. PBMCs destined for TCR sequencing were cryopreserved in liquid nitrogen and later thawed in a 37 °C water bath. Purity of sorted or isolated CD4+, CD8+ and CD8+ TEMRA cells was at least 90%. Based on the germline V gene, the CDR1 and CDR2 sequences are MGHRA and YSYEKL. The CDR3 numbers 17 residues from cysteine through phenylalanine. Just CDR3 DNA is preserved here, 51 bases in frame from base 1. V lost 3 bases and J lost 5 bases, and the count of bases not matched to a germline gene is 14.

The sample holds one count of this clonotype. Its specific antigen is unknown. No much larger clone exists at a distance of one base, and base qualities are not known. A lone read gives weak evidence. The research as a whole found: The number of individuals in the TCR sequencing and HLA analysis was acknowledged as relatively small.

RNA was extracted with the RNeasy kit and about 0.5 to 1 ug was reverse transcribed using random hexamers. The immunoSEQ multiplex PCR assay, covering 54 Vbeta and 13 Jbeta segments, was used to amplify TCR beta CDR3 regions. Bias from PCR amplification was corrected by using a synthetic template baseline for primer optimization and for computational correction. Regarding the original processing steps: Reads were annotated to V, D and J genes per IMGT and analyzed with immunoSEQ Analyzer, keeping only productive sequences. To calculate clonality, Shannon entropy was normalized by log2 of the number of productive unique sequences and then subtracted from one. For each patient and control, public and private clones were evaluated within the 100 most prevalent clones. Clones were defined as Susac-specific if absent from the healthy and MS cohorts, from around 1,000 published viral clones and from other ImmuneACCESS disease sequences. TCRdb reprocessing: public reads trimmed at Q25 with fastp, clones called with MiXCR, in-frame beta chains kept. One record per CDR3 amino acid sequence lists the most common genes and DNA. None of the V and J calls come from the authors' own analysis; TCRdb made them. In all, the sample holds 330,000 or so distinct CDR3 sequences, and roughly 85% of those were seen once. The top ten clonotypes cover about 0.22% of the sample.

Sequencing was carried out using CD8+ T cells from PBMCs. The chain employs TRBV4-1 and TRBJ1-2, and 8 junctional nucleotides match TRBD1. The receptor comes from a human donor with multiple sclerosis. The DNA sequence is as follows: TGCGCCAGCAGCCACCCGGACAGGGTACAGTCTTCATATGGCTACACCTTC. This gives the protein CASSHPDRVQSSYGYTF.